The clone carrying this TCR beta chain was seen a few times. Its antigen is currently unknown. TCRdb fed the 5' RACE reads into MiXCR, producing one record per CDR3 protein. The sample has more than 75,000 distinct CDR3 sequences, about 23% seen once. These data belong to a study of T-cell memory formation after mild COVID-19. The CDR3 length is 14 residues. Germline CDR1 is SEHNR and CDR2 is FQNEAQ (reference sequence). The germline V and J ends were trimmed by 5 bases and 10 bases, with 15 bases remaining between them. Study-wide findings and caveats: Certain responding clones were present in pre-infection memory, suggesting participation of cross-reactive memory. Mainly CM and EM harbored the contracting CD4+ clones; mainly EMRA harbored the CD8+ ones. Clones contracting over day 15 to 85 were CD4/CD8 balanced, with later expanders leaning CD4+.

Sequenced sample: PBMCs or a T cell subset sorted from them (not recorded which). The origin of this receptor is a young man who had mild COVID-19 (a few samples of this study predate the infection). Cell type and time point are not known. This sequence joins TRBV7-9 and TRBJ1-6; tentative D call: TRBD1 (6 bases). For the CDR3, the DNA is TGTGCCAGCAGCGCCCGGGGGGGGCTCTCACCCCTCCACTTT. Translated, it gives CASSARGGLSPLHF.